Listed below are T cell receptor beta chains from one sample, sequenced in a study of CD4 T cells in relation to SARS-CoV-2 and coronaviruses. The repertoire was sequenced with immunoSEQ multiplex PCR; TCRdb's copy has only in-frame clones and lacks some. The repertoire holds 50,000 to 70,000 clones, with 85% to 90% as singletons. Sequenced input: memory CD4+ T cells from PBMCs. These receptors came from a human donor in good health. The CDR3 runs from the conserved cysteine through the conserved F or W.

J: TRBJ1-1
length: 13
V: TRBV4-3
CDR3: CASSQDRNTEAFF

J: TRBJ2-2
length: 15
V: TRBV10-3
CDR3: CAISESDYLRGELFF

J: TRBJ2-5
length: 11
V: TRBV7-9
CDR3: CASALQETQYF

J: TRBJ2-1
length: 13
V: TRBV12-3/TRBV12-4
CDR3: CASSLGGRDEQFF

J: TRBJ2-7
length: 19
V: TRBV3-1/TRBV3-2
CDR3: CASSQGTLFVGGVPYEQYF

J: TRBJ2-3
length: 15
V: TRBV11-3
CDR3: CASSTGTASTDTQYF

J: TRBJ1-2
length: 12
V: TRBV29-1
CDR3: CSTSGTPYGYTF

J: TRBJ2-2
length: 14
V: TRBV6-5
CDR3: CASNRGDGTGELFF

J: TRBJ1-5
length: 12
V: TRBV28
CDR3: CASNSGGQPQHF

J: TRBJ2-7
length: 15
V: TRBV6-6
CDR3: CASSYVDRGQYEQYF

J: TRBJ1-5
length: 13
V: TRBV9
CDR3: CASSADSNQPQHF

J: TRBJ2-7
length: 16
V: TRBV11-2
CDR3: CASSPDAGTHSGEQYF

J: TRBJ2-2
length: 18
V: TRBV5-1
CDR3: CASSKGLAGGYNTGELFF

J: TRBJ2-5
length: 13
V: TRBV6-2/TRBV6-3
CDR3: CASSRGLIETQYF

J: TRBJ1-2
length: 14
V: TRBV30
CDR3: CAWSLQGANYGYTF

J: TRBJ2-2
length: 17
V: TRBV6-4
CDR3: CASSVSHDPDFTGELFF

J: TRBJ2-1
length: 12
V: TRBV19
CDR3: CASSGRNNEQFF

J: TRBJ2-4
length: 14
V: TRBV7-2
CDR3: CASSLAFAKNIQYF

J: TRBJ2-7
length: 17
V: TRBV5-6
CDR3: CASSLGPPGHIPYEQYF

J: TRBJ2-3
length: 14
V: TRBV11-1
CDR3: CASSLQGGTDTQYF

J: TRBJ1-2
length: 19
V: TRBV7-2
CDR3: CASSHPTTLTGGISYGYTF

J: TRBJ1-1
length: 13
V: TRBV7-3
CDR3: CASSSQGDAEAFF

J: TRBJ2-3
length: 15
V: TRBV19
CDR3: CASSLTSVSLDTQYF

J: TRBJ1-2
length: 14
V: TRBV4-3
CDR3: CASSQGEDGYGYTF

J: TRBJ2-5
length: 13
V: TRBV20-1
CDR3: CSASYQGRETQYF

J: TRBJ2-2
length: 14
V: TRBV29-1
CDR3: CSFAGTANTGELFF

J: TRBJ2-7
length: 14
V: TRBV6-5
CDR3: CASSRPGQVYEQYF

J: TRBJ2-3
length: 15
V: TRBV7-9
CDR3: CAISRAGLRTDTQYF

J: TRBJ2-1
length: 12
V: TRBV5-1
CDR3: CASSLDARGQFF

J: TRBJ2-1
length: 16
V: TRBV18
CDR3: CASSPGGRALYNEQFF

J: TRBJ2-7
length: 12
V: TRBV6-2/TRBV6-3
CDR3: CASSWTGYEQYF

J: TRBJ2-7
length: 15
V: TRBV27
CDR3: CASTMSRTRTYEQYF

J: TRBJ1-5
length: 13
V: TRBV5-4
CDR3: CASSSDSDQPQHF

J: TRBJ2-7
length: 13
V: TRBV7-9
CDR3: CASSQTVQGEQYF

J: TRBJ1-2
length: 15
V: TRBV3-1/TRBV3-2
CDR3: CASSQDIEPGNGYTF

J: TRBJ2-5
length: 14
V: TRBV7-9
CDR3: CASSPGGGQETQYF

J: TRBJ1-3
length: 17
V: TRBV6-1
CDR3: CASSGPGTPFSGNTIYF

J: TRBJ2-2
length: 15
V: TRBV28
CDR3: CASRPTSGNTGELFF